The entry that follows covers one TCR beta chain sequence. The clone's antigen remains unknown. Nothing much larger sits one base from this clone, and base qualities are not available. This sample stems from a study of T cell changes during pregnancy in multiple sclerosis (dated by TCRdb to 2018 to 2020). The study in broad terms: In women with multiple sclerosis, the researchers looked at how the T cell repertoire shifted as pregnancy progressed.

The junction shows trimming of 5 bases on V and 0 bases on J, plus 27 bases between the germline ends. There are 20 amino acids in the CDR3, from cysteine to phenylalanine inclusive. Of the read, only the CDR3 DNA is kept; its 60 bases are in frame from base 1. From a lookup of the germline V gene (reference sequence), CDR1 and CDR2 are LNHDA and SQIVND. To prepare the library, the immunoSEQ multiplex PCR assay was applied. TCRdb obtained this table from immuneACCESS and retained in-frame rearrangements with V and J assigned. These tables miss some clones; where compared with another copy, unresolved V genes account for less than half of the shortfall, and the remainder is unexplained. Present in this sample are 35,000 to 50,000 clones, nearly 90% of which were seen just once. The ten largest clones represent roughly 1.2% of the sample.

This TCR was sampled from a female donor with multiple sclerosis, enrolled in a pregnancy study. The sequencing here drew on CD4+ T cells from peripheral blood mononuclear cells, taken after pregnancy. The sequence joins TRBV19 to TRBJ2-3; the D gene is possibly TRBD1, with 6 bases matching. The CDR3 corresponds to CASSPRGQKYSPLSTDTQYF. Read as DNA, the sequence is TGTGCCAGTAGTCCCCGCGGACAGAAGTACTCTCCCTTGAGCACAGATACGCAGTATTTT.